This T cell receptor (beta chain) was recovered during a study of T cell responses to AZD1222 COVID-19 vaccine. Study information: Samples with a second dose at about 4 or about 12 weeks were pooled together.

Comments on this clone: Antigen: not known.

Assay: immunoSEQ multiplex PCR; the TCRdb copy retains only in-frame clones and omits some. The sample has approximately 110,000 clones; 70% to 90% are singletons. The CDR3 is 13 amino acids. The V end was cut by 9 bases, the J end by 5 bases, with 17 bases between. In germline, CDR1 is SGHRS, CDR2 YFSETQ. Findings and caveats of the study: Sampling captured repertoires only after the peak T cell response. Females made up more of the donors, who were largely white British, and clonal diversity may have come out too low.

J is TRBJ1-2 and V is TRBV5-1; D is undetermined. The sample consisted of peripheral blood, taken on day 0 of AZD1222 vaccination. The clonotype comes from an adult in good health. CDR3 DNA: TGCGCCACCCCCCTCCTGCCGGGTTATGGCTACACCTTC. Encoded protein: CATPLLPGYGYTF. The full variable domain, in which reference TRBV5-1 and TRBJ1-2 provide the parts outside the CDR3, is KAGVTQTPRYLIKTRGQQVTLSCSPISGHRSVSWYQQTPGQGLQFLFEYFSETQRNKGNFPGRFSGRQFSNSRSEMNVSTLELGDSALYLCATPLLPGYGYTFGSGTRLTVV.